These T cell receptor beta chains were read from a single sample in a study of T cell responses to AZD1222 COVID-19 vaccine. Generated by immunoSEQ multiplex PCR, the TCRdb table keeps only in-frame clones and is missing some. This sample has about 180,000 clones, with just over 90% found just once. The source was peripheral blood, collected on day 0 of AZD1222 vaccination. The receptor source for this set is an adult in good health. The CDR3 runs from the conserved cysteine through the conserved F or W. A D gene is named only where the DNA matches it firmly. For some rows the clone size is stated as once, few or many, or as a class when expanded; others skip it.

length,size,V,D,J,CDR3
13,-,TRBV11-3,-,TRBJ2-7,CASSLVMGGEQYF
12,-,TRBV11-2,-,TRBJ2-3,CASSLNTDTQYF
16,-,TRBV6-1,-,TRBJ1-6,CASSATESSYNSPLHF
14,-,TRBV5-1,-,TRBJ2-7,CASSPVGTSYEQYF
15,-,TRBV27,-,TRBJ1-2,CASSLSQSGVGGYTF
15,-,TRBV6-1,-,TRBJ2-7,CASSEAGTHSYEQYF
15,-,TRBV11-2,-,TRBJ1-5,CASSLDGGGNQPQHF
15,-,TRBV28,TRBD1,TRBJ1-6,CASSMTGTGVSPLHF
14,-,TRBV5-1,-,TRBJ2-7,CASSWRDSREEQYF
16,-,TRBV21-1,-,TRBJ1-5,CASSKVIRGLTQPQHF
17,-,TRBV4-1,TRBD2,TRBJ2-1,CASSQDRVAGGWDEQFF
12,-,TRBV19,-,TRBJ1-5,CASSQQQQPQHF
16,-,TRBV7-9,-,TRBJ2-1,CASSLGVGRLYNEQFF
14,-,TRBV10-3,-,TRBJ2-7,CAISDTGELYEQYF
15,few,TRBV5-5,-,TRBJ1-4,CASSFDISTNEKLFF
15,-,TRBV4-2,-,TRBJ1-5,CASSQKGDSNQPQHF